This T cell receptor beta chain was sequenced during a study of OX40 agonist ivuxolimab in advanced cancers. Study background: The study treated patients with ivuxolimab, an agonistic anti-OX40 (CD134) antibody. The study, taken as a whole, reports: Partial responders treated at 0.1-3.0 mg/kg exhibited clonal expansion among the lowest measured.

This CDR3 contains 16 residues. V was shortened by 3 bases and J by 2 bases, with 17 bases between the two germline ends. The germline gives CDR1 MNHEY, CDR2 SMNVEV (reference sequence). As for this clone: Its antigen remains unidentified.

Method: immunoSEQ multiplex PCR; TCRdb's copy keeps in-frame clones and lacks some. The sample carries about 13,000 clones, approximately 80% recorded once. The J gene is TRBJ2-7, the V gene TRBV27; D might be TRBD2 (7 bases). The sample here was CD4+ or CD8+ T cells sorted from blood, taken in a trial of the OX40 agonist ivuxolimab. This receptor was identified in an adult with an advanced solid tumor such as melanoma, head and neck, liver or kidney cancer. The chain's CDR3 is CASSLVGGGTPYEQYF. CDR3 coding DNA: TGTGCCAGCAGTTTGGTAGGGGGGGGAACCCCCTACGAGCAGTACTTC.